This entry features one TCR beta chain sequence. The data were produced by immunoSEQ multiplex PCR, yet TCRdb's version contains in-frame clones alone and is incomplete. The sample carries roughly 410,000 clones, roughly 80% recorded once. Treatment noted: about 20 received Ad26.COV2.S at low or high dose, single or two shots; five or six received placebo; per-sample allocation not given. Each sample was drawn 63 days after the first injection (of vaccine or placebo). This adult donor, from Boston, was 18-55 years old. This sample stems from a study of Ad26.COV2.S vaccination and SARS-CoV-2 variants. At the level of the study: Recipients of Ad26.COV2.S got it intramuscularly, once or twice 56 days apart.

The germline V gene encodes CDR1 SEHNR and CDR2 FQNEAQ (reference sequence). V was trimmed by 6 bases and J by 1 base, leaving 8 bases between them. This CDR3 spans 13 amino acids. The sample was peripheral blood, taken in a trial of Ad26.COV2.S vaccine versus placebo. The receptor was derived from a person aged 18 to 65 who received the Ad26.COV2.S COVID-19 vaccine or a placebo. The chain has TRBV7-9 and TRBJ2-3; D ambiguous. The CDR3 loop is CASRFSRTDTQYF. As DNA, the CDR3 is TGTGCCAGCAGATTTTCCCGCACAGATACGCAGTATTTT.